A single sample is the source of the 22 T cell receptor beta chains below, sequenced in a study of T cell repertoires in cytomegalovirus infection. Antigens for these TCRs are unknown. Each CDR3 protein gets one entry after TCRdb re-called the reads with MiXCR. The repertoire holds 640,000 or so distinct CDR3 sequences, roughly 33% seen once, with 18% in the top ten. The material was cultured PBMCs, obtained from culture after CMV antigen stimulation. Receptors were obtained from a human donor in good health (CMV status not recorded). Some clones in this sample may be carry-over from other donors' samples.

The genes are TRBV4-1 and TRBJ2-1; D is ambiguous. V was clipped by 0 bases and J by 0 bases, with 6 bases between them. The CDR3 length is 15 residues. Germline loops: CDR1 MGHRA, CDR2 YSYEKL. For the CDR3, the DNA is TGCGCCAGCAGCCAAGAGTCTTTCTCCTACAATGAGCAGTTCTTC. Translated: CASSQESFSYNEQFF.

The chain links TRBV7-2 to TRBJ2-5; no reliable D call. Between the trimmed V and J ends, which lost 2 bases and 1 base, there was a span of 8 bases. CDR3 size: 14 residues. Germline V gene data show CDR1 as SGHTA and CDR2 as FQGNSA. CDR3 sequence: CASSLNFRQETQYF. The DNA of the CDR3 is TGTGCCAGCAGCTTAAATTTCCGCCAAGAGACCCAGTACTTC.

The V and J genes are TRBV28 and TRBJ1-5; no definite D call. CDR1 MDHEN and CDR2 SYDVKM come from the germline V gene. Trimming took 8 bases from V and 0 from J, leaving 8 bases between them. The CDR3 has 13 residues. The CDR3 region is CASRENSNQPQHF. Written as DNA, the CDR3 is TGTGCCAGCCGGGAGAATAGCAATCAGCCCCAGCATTTT.

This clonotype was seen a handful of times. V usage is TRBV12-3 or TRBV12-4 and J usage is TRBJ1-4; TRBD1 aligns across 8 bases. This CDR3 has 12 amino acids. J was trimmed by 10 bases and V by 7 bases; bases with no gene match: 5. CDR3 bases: TGTGCCAGCACAGGGGGCGCCGGAAAACTGTTTTTT. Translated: CASTGGAGKLFF.

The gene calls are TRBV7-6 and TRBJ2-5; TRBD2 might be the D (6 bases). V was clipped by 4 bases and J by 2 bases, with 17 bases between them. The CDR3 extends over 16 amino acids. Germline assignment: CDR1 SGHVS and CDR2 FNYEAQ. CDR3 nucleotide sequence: TGTGCCAGCAGCTCCTCCGGCGGGACCACACAAGAGACCCAGTACTTC. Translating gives CASSSSGGTTQETQYF.

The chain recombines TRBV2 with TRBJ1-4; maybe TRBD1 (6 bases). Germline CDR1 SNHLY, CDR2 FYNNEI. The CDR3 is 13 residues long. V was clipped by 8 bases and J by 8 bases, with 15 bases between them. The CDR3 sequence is CASARDTGEKLFF. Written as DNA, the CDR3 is TGTGCCAGCGCGCGGGACACTGGGGAAAAACTGTTTTTT.

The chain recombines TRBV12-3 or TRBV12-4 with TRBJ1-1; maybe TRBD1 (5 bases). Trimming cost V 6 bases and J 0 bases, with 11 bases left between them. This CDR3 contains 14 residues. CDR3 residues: CASRLRGLNTEAFF. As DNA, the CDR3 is TGTGCCAGCAGACTCCGGGGCTTGAACACTGAAGCTTTCTTT.

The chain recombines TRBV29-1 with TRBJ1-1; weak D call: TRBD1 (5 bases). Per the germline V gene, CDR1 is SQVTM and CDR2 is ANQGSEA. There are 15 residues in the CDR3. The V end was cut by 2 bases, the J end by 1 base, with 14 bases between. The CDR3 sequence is CSVEKRGGSNTEAFF. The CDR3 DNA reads TGCAGCGTTGAAAAAAGGGGCGGGTCGAACACTGAAGCTTTCTTT.

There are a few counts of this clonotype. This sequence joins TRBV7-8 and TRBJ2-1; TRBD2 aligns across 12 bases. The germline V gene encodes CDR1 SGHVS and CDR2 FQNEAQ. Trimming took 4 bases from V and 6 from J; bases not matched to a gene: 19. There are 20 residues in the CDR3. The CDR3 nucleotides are TGTGCCAGCAGCTGGCCCCGAGCCGCACTGACTAGCGGGAGAATCAATGAGCAGTTCTTC. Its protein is CASSWPRAALTSGRINEQFF.

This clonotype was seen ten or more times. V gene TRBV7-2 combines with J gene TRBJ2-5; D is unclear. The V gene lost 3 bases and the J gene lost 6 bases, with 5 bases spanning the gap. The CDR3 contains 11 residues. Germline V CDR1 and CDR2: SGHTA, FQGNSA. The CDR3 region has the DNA TGTGCCAGCAGCTTCAAACAGACCCAGTACTTC. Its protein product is CASSFKQTQYF.

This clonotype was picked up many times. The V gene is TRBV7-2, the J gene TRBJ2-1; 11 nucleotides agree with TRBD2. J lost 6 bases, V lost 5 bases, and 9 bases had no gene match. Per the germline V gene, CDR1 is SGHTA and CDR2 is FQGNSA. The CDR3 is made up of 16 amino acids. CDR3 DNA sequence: TGTGCCAGCAGCCTTCCCGGGACTAGCGGCACCAATGAGCAGTTCTTC. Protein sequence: CASSLPGTSGTNEQFF.

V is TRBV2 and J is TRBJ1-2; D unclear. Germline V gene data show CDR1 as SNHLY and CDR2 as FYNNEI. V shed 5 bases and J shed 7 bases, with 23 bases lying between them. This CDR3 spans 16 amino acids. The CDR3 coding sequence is TGTGCCAGCAGTCGGGCCGGAATTGAGCTGAGGAGTGGCTACACCTTC. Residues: CASSRAGIELRSGYTF.

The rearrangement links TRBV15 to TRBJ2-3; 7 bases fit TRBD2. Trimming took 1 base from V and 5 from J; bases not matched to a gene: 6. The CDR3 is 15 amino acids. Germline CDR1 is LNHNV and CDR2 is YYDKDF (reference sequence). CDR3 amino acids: CATSRVGRGLDTQYF. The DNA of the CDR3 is TGTGCCACCAGCAGAGTTGGGAGGGGCCTAGATACGCAGTATTTT.

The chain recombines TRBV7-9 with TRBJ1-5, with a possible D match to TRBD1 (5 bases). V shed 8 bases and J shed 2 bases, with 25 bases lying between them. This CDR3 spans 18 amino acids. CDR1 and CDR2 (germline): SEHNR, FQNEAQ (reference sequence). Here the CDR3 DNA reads TGTGCCAGCGGGGGAGGTGGGGGGACCCCTGTGGGCAATCAGCCCCAGCATTTT. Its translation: CASGGGGGTPVGNQPQHF.

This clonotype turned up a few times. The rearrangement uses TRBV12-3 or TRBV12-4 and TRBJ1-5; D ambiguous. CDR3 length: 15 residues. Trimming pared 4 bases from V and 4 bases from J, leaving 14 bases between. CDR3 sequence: CASSSSLVINQPQHF. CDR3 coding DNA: TGTGCCAGCAGTTCGTCATTGGTCATTAATCAGCCCCAGCATTTT.

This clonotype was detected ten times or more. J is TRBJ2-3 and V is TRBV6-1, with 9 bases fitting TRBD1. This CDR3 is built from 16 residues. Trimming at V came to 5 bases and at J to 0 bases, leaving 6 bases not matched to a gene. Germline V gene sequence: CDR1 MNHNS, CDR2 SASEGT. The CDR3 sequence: CASSKNRGQSTDTQYF. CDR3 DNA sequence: TGTGCCAGCAGTAAAAACAGGGGGCAAAGCACAGATACGCAGTATTTT.

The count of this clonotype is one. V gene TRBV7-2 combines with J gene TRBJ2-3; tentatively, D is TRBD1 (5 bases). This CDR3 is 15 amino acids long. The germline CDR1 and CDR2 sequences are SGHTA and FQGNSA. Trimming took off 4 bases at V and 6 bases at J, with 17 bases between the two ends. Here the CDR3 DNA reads TGTGCCAGCAGCTCCATGGGGCAGTTGGAGGATACGCAGTATTTT. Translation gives CASSSMGQLEDTQYF.

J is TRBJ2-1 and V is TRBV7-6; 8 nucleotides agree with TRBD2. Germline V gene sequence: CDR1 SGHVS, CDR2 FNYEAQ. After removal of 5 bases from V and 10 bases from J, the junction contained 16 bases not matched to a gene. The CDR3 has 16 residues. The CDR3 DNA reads TGTGCCAGCAGCCCGATCCCCAGCGGGGGCCGCGGGGAGCAGTTCTTC. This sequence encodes CASSPIPSGGRGEQFF.

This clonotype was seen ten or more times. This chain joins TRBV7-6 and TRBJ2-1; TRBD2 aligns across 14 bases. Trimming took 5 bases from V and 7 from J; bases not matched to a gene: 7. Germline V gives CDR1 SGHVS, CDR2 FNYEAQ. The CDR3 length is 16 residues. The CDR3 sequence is CASSPGTSGRENEQFF. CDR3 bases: TGTGCCAGCAGCCCCGGGACTAGCGGGAGAGAAAATGAGCAGTTCTTC.

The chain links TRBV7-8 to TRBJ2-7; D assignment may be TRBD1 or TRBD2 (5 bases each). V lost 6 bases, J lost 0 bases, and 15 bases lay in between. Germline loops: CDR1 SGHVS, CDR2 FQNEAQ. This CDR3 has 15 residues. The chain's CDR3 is CASRTAEGFSYEQYF. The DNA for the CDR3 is TGTGCCAGCAGGACGGCTGAGGGGTTCTCCTACGAGCAGTACTTC.

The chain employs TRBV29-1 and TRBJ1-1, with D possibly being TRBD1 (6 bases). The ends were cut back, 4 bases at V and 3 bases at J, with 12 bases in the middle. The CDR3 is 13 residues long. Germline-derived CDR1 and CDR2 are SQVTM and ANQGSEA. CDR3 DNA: TGCAGCGTTGCGACAGGATTGGACACTGAAGCTTTCTTT. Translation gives CSVATGLDTEAFF.

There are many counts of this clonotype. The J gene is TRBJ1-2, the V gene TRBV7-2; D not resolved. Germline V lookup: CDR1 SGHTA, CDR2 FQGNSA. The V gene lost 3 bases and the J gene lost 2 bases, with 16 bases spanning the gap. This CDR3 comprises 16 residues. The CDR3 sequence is CASSLYHAPENYGYTF. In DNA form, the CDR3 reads TGTGCCAGCAGCTTGTACCACGCCCCAGAGAACTATGGCTACACCTTC.